One and the same sample provided the 25 T cell receptor beta chains below, sequenced in a study of shared clonotypes between healthy human individuals. Data came from immunoSEQ multiplex PCR; TCRdb stores just in-frame clones and leaves some out. The sample contains about 560,000 clones, around 77% of which appear only once. Sequenced input: PBMCs. The receptor source for this set is a woman aged 40 to 50 in good health. Some clones in this sample may be carry-over from other donors' samples.

J is TRBJ2-5 and V is TRBV29-1, with D uncertain. The germline V and J ends were trimmed by 5 bases and 4 bases, with 8 bases remaining between them. The CDR3 is 11 residues long. CDR1 and CDR2 from the germline V gene are SQVTM and ANQGSEA. CDR3 in amino acids: CSVQGLETQYF. In DNA, the CDR3 is TGCAGCGTTCAAGGGTTAGAGACCCAGTACTTC. The full variable domain, with the rest looked up from reference TRBV29-1 and TRBJ2-5, is SAVISQKPSRDICQRGTSLTIQCQVDSQVTMMFWYRQQPGQSLTLIATANQGSEATYESGFVIDKFPISRPNLTFSTLTVSNMSPEDSSIYLCSVQGLETQYFGPGTRLLVL.

The V gene is TRBV2, the J gene TRBJ2-3; 8 positions match TRBD2. Germline V gene sequence: CDR1 SNHLY, CDR2 FYNNEI. This CDR3 comprises 16 residues. Trimming removed 2 bases from V and 2 bases from J; junction bases left unmatched: 6. DNA for the CDR3: TGTGCCAGCAGTGAAAGCGGGAGTGTAATCACAGATACGCAGTATTTT. It encodes CASSESGSVITDTQYF.

Points on this clone: This same CDR3 is encoded by further DNA sequences in the sample. This chain connects TRBV7-9 to TRBJ2-3; no firm D call. The CDR3 covers 11 residues. V was clipped by 0 bases and J by 5 bases, with 0 bases between them. Germline-derived CDR1 and CDR2 are SEHNR and FQNEAQ (reference sequence). Here the CDR3 reads CASSLADTQYF. The DNA for the CDR3 is TGTGCCAGCAGCTTAGCAGATACGCAGTATTTT. Full variable domain (missing parts from reference TRBV7-9 and TRBJ2-3): DTGVSQNPRHKITKRGQNVTFRCDPISEHNRLYWYRQTLGQGPEFLTYFQNEAQLEKSRLLSDRFSAERPKGSFSTLEIQRTEQGDSAMYLCASSLADTQYFGPGTRLTVL.

This clone was recorded at least ten times. The same CDR3 is also encoded by other DNA sequences in this sample. This sequence joins TRBV30 and TRBJ2-2; D ambiguous. Germline CDR1 reads GTSNPN; CDR2 reads SVGIG (reference sequence). The CDR3 loop spans 13 amino acids. Trimming removed 0 bases from V and 2 bases from J, with 4 bases in between. The CDR3 bases are TGTGCCTGGAGTGTTCTAAACACCGGGGAGCTGTTTTTT. Its protein is CAWSVLNTGELFF.

This clone occurred once. This rearrangement joins TRBV28 to TRBJ2-7; possible D gene TRBD2, 6 bases. The CDR3 runs 15 residues. The germline CDR1 and CDR2 sequences are MDHEN and SYDVKM. V was pared by 5 bases and J by 1 base, with 15 bases between. The CDR3 loop reads CASSPGDFLSYEQYF. CDR3 DNA sequence: TGTGCCAGCAGTCCCGGGGACTTCCTTTCCTACGAGCAGTACTTC.

The chain employs TRBV5-1 and TRBJ2-7, with a weak D call TRBD2 (6 bases). CDR3 length: 14 residues. V dropped 4 bases and J dropped 2 bases, with 13 bases sitting between them. Germline V lookup: CDR1 SGHRS, CDR2 YFSETQ. CDR3: CASSPPGETYEQYF. The CDR3 nucleotides are TGCGCCAGCAGCCCACCGGGGGAGACCTACGAGCAGTACTTC.

Only one count was recorded for this clone. The chain recombines TRBV28 with TRBJ1-2; D remains ambiguous. Deletions cut 5 bases from V and 5 bases from J, with 6 bases between. Germline-derived CDR1 and CDR2 are MDHEN and SYDVKM. The CDR3 has 11 residues. The CDR3 DNA sequence: TGTGCCAGCAGTGACCCGTATGGCTACACCTTC. This translates into CASSDPYGYTF.

Points on this clone: Only one base separates this from a far larger clonotype, so it likely reflects a read error. The sample holds other DNA sequences that translate to the same CDR3. The chain couples TRBV7-9 to TRBJ2-4; a weak D match, TRBD1 (5 bases). Germline V lookup: CDR1 SEHNR, CDR2 FQNEAQ (reference sequence). There are 16 residues in the CDR3. Deletions cut 1 base from V and 0 bases from J, with 10 bases between. For the CDR3, the DNA is TGTGCCAGCAGCTTAGGTGCAGGGCTAGCCAAAAACATTCAGTACTTC. Residues: CASSLGAGLAKNIQYF. The full variable domain, completed using reference TRBV7-9 and TRBJ2-4, is DTGVSQNPRHKITKRGQNVTFRCDPISEHNRLYWYRQTLGQGPEFLTYFQNEAQLEKSRLLSDRFSAERPKGSFSTLEIQRTEQGDSAMYLCASSLGAGLAKNIQYFGAGTRLSVL.

The rearrangement joins TRBV5-1 to TRBJ1-2; D uncertain. CDR1 SGHRS and CDR2 YFSETQ come from the germline V gene. Trimming stripped 0 bases from V and 3 bases from J, with 12 bases between. The CDR3 runs to 15 residues. In nucleotides, the CDR3 is TGCGCCAGCAGCTTGGAGGTGTTTTGGGACTATGGCTACACCTTC. It yields the protein CASSLEVFWDYGYTF.

The chain carries TRBV10-1 and TRBJ1-6; the D gene is possibly TRBD1 (5 bases). V lost 5 bases to trimming and J lost 6 bases, with 8 bases between them. CDR1 WNHNN and CDR2 SYGVQD come from the germline V gene (reference sequence). The CDR3 is 13 residues long. The DNA for the CDR3 is TGCGCCAGCAGTCTCGGGACTAATTCACCCCTCCACTTT. Residues: CASSLGTNSPLHF.

This rearrangement joins TRBV20-1 to TRBJ1-2; D is possibly TRBD1 (5 bases). With 6 bases removed from V and 4 bases from J, the gap between germline ends came to 9 bases. CDR3 length equals 11 residues. The V gene's germline CDR1 is DFQATT and CDR2 SNEGSKA (reference sequence). The CDR3 nucleotides are TGCAGTGCGCAGGACACCTATGGCTACACCTTC. This encodes CSAQDTYGYTF.

This rearrangement joins TRBV7-2 to TRBJ2-1; D is undetermined. CDR3 size: 14 residues. Trimming pared 4 bases from V and 5 bases from J, leaving 12 bases between. CDR1 is SGHTA, CDR2 FQGNSA, per germline. In nucleotides, the CDR3 is TGTGCCAGCAGCTCGAGGTCAGGAGACAATGAGCAGTTCTTC. Translation: CASSSRSGDNEQFF.

The rearrangement joins TRBV28 to TRBJ1-2; D is undetermined. V lost 3 bases to trimming and J lost 6 bases, with 11 bases between them. The CDR3 sequence is 13 residues long. Germline V lookup: CDR1 MDHEN, CDR2 SYDVKM. The CDR3 sequence: CASSLGYRDGYTF. The DNA of the CDR3 is TGTGCCAGCAGTTTGGGATATAGAGATGGCTACACCTTC.

The V and J genes are TRBV7-2 and TRBJ2-7; TRBD2 agrees at 8 bases. Germline V gives CDR1 SGHTA, CDR2 FQGNSA. With V trimmed by 6 bases and J by 1 base, 8 bases remained unmatched. This CDR3 spans 15 amino acids. CDR3 region: CASRPTSGYSYEQYF. Written as DNA, the CDR3 is TGTGCCAGCAGACCAACTAGCGGTTATTCCTACGAGCAGTACTTC.

CDR3 coding DNA: TGTGCCAGCACCGGACAGGGAGAATGGGAGACCCAGTACTTC. The encoded protein is CASTGQGEWETQYF. This chain connects TRBV28 to TRBJ2-5; 8 bases agree with TRBD1. The germline CDR1 and CDR2 sequences are MDHEN and SYDVKM. This CDR3 spans 14 amino acids. Trimming cost V 7 bases and J 5 bases; bases outside gene matches: 9.

The J gene is TRBJ2-1, the V gene TRBV11-3, with 11 bases that match TRBD2. This CDR3 comprises 17 residues. The trim removed 1 base at V and 9 bases at J, leaving 11 bases unmatched. The germline gives CDR1 SGHNT, CDR2 YENEEA. The CDR3 nucleotides are TGTGCCAGCAGCTTAGTTAATATAGCGGGAGGGCGGAGTGAGCAGTTCTTC. Amino acid sequence: CASSLVNIAGGRSEQFF. The whole variable domain, filled in from reference TRBV11-3 and TRBJ2-1, reads EAGVVQSPRYKIIEKKQPVAFWCNPISGHNTLYWYLQNLGQGPELLIRYENEEAVDDSQLPKDRFSAERLKGVDSTLKIQPAELGDSAVYLCASSLVNIAGGRSEQFFGPGTRLTVL.

The chain has TRBV7-6 and TRBJ2-7; 12 bases line up with TRBD2. The CDR3 extends over 15 amino acids. The V segment lost 6 bases and the J segment 3 bases; nucleotides outside the gene matches: 6. CDR1 and CDR2 (germline): SGHVS, FNYEAQ. The CDR3 is CASSHWTSGNYEQYF. CDR3 coding DNA: TGTGCCAGCAGTCACTGGACTAGCGGGAACTACGAGCAGTACTTC.

This clone was seen just once. The chain uses TRBV7-3 and TRBJ2-7; 11 nucleotides agree with TRBD2. Germline V gene lookup returns CDR1 SGHTA and CDR2 FQGTGA. J gave up 6 bases and V 5 bases, and 15 bases lay outside the gene matches. The CDR3 runs to 17 residues. This CDR3 reads CASSATRPTSGNCEQYF. The DNA for the CDR3 is TGTGCCAGCAGCGCGACCAGGCCGACTAGCGGGAACTGCGAGCAGTACTTC.

Notes on this clone: This may stem from a read error, because a much larger clone lies one nucleotide away. The rearrangement links TRBV6-5 to TRBJ2-7; weak D call: TRBD2 (6 bases). Germline V lookup: CDR1 MNHEY, CDR2 SVGAGI. The CDR3 has 15 residues. CDR3 bases: TGTGCCAGCACCCCGGGGGTAGGGGCTCTCTACGAGCAGTGCTTC. It codes for CASTPGVGALYEQCF.

The J gene is TRBJ1-1, the V gene TRBV28; no clear D. The V gene's germline CDR1 is MDHEN and CDR2 SYDVKM. The CDR3 has 14 amino acids. With 6 bases removed from V and 4 bases from J, the gap between germline ends came to 15 bases. CDR3 region: CASSPGGRTTEAFF. In nucleotides, the CDR3 is TGTGCCAGCAGCCCTGGAGGCCGGACCACTGAAGCTTTCTTT.

This chain connects TRBV5-1 to TRBJ1-1; 8 bases align to TRBD1. Germline V gives CDR1 SGHRS, CDR2 YFSETQ. There are 14 residues in the CDR3. The J segment lost 4 bases and the V segment lost 3 bases, leaving 5 bases of the junction unmatched. CDR3 sequence reads: CASSSRGQVTEAFF. The CDR3 region has the DNA TGCGCCAGCAGCTCCAGGGGGCAGGTCACTGAAGCTTTCTTT.

The CDR3 nucleotides read TGTGCCTGGAGTGTTTCGGGGGGGTACGAGCAGTACTTC. Protein: CAWSVSGGYEQYF. V and J are TRBV30 and TRBJ2-7; the match to TRBD2 covers 8 bases. Unmatched junction bases numbered 2, after V lost 0 bases and J lost 4 bases. This CDR3 region has 13 residues. The V gene's germline CDR1 is GTSNPN and CDR2 SVGIG (reference sequence).

The chain carries TRBV19 and TRBJ2-7; 12 positions match TRBD2. After removal of 5 bases from V and 6 bases from J, the junction contained 5 bases not matched to a gene. The CDR3 is made up of 14 amino acids. CDR1 and CDR2 from the germline V gene are LNHDA and SQIVND (reference sequence). The CDR3 DNA follows: TGTGCCAGTAGTCGACTAGCGGGAGTGGGCGAGCAGTACTTC. The encoded protein is CASSRLAGVGEQYF.

The chain couples TRBV4-3 to TRBJ1-1; D is uncertain. The CDR3 is made up of 15 amino acids. V lost 0 bases and J lost 0, with 8 bases in between. Germline loops: CDR1 LGHNA, CDR2 YSLEER. DNA for the CDR3: TGCGCCAGCAGCCAAGAGCCCGTTGTGAACACTGAAGCTTTCTTT. It yields the protein CASSQEPVVNTEAFF.

The chain is built from TRBV27 and TRBJ1-5; no firm D call. This CDR3 contains 16 residues. The V end lost 6 bases, the J end lost 2 bases, and 17 bases lay between the germline ends. CDR1 MNHEY and CDR2 SMNVEV come from the germline V gene (reference sequence). This CDR3 is CASSIVAGLGNQPQHF. The CDR3 DNA reads TGTGCCAGCAGCATCGTAGCGGGCTTGGGCAATCAGCCCCAGCATTTT.